Listed below are T cell receptor beta chains from one sample, sequenced in a study of blood T cell repertoires in COVID-19. Measured with immunoSEQ multiplex PCR; TCRdb has only the in-frame clones, and not every one. The data hold 140,000 to 150,000 clones, with 87% observed a single time. The source material was peripheral blood. The receptors stem from a man older than 75 with acute or convalescent COVID-19. Each CDR3 is given with its conserved first and last residue. D genes are given only for firm matches. Clone size is shown for a subset of rows, as once, few, many or a class of expanded clone.

V	J	size	D	CDR3	DNA
TRBV7-9	TRBJ2-3	-	TRBD2	CASSLGLAGVSDTQYF	TGTGCCAGCAGCTTAGGGCTAGCGGGAGTCTCAGATACGCAGTATTTT
TRBV27	TRBJ1-6	-	-	CASSLSSGTEGSPLHF	TGTGCCAGCAGTTTATCCTCCGGGACGGAGGGCTCACCCCTCCACTTT
TRBV5-1	TRBJ2-3	-	TRBD2	CASSPGLAGGPSDTQYF	TGCGCCAGCAGCCCGGGACTAGCGGGGGGGCCGTCAGATACGCAGTATTTT
TRBV19	TRBJ1-3	-	TRBD1	CASSTPGQGTSGNTIYF	TGTGCCAGTAGTACTCCGGGACAGGGAACCTCTGGAAACACCATATATTTT
TRBV3-1/TRBV3-2	TRBJ2-3	-	TRBD1	CASSQGDRGPFF	TGTGCCAGCAGCCAAGGGGACAGGGGCCCCTTTTTT
TRBV23-1	TRBJ2-2	-	TRBD1	CATLRTGEDGELFF	TGCGCCACCTTAAGGACAGGGGAGGACGGGGAGCTGTTTTTT
TRBV28	TRBJ2-2	-	TRBD1	CASSLSTGTTGELFF	TGTGCCAGCAGTTTATCGACAGGGACGACCGGGGAGCTGTTTTTT
TRBV29-1	TRBJ2-1	-	-	CSLKSGGDEQFF	TGCAGCCTTAAGTCGGGGGGCGATGAGCAGTTCTTC
TRBV20-1	TRBJ1-4	-	-	CSARGQKKLFF	TGCAGTGCTAGAGGTCAGAAGAAACTGTTTTTT
TRBV11-2	TRBJ2-1	-	TRBD1	CASSNLQGGSEFF	TGTGCCAGCAGCAACTTACAAGGGGGCTCGGAGTTCTTC
TRBV4-1	TRBJ1-2	-	TRBD1	CASSRDRANYGYTF	TGCGCCAGCAGCCGGGACAGGGCTAACTATGGCTACACCTTC
TRBV9	TRBJ1-1	-	-	CASSVAVNTEAFF	TGTGCCAGCAGCGTCGCAGTGAACACTGAAGCTTTCTTT
TRBV5-1	TRBJ2-2	-	TRBD2	CASSLAGITGELFF	TGCGCCAGCAGCCTAGCGGGAATCACCGGGGAGCTGTTTTTT
TRBV5-4	TRBJ1-2	-	TRBD1	CASSPAGTGYGYTF	TGTGCCAGCAGCCCCGCCGGGACAGGCTATGGCTACACCTTC
TRBV5-4	TRBJ2-5	-	-	CASSLTAGEWETQYF	TGTGCCAGCAGCTTGACGGCAGGGGAGTGGGAGACCCAGTACTTC
TRBV11-3	TRBJ1-1	once	-	CASSLQGITEAFF	TGTGCCAGCAGCTTACAGGGGATAACTGAAGCTTTCTTT